The present T cell receptor (beta chain) was sequenced within a study of shared clonotypes between healthy human individuals. Germline CDR1 reads SQVTM; CDR2 reads ANQGSEA. Trimming removed 6 bases at V and 1 base at J, with 12 bases between. The CDR3 spans 13 residues. The table came from immunoSEQ multiplex PCR; TCRdb's copy has only in-frame clones and leaves some out. The sample records some 1.5 million clones, about 96% being singletons. The sample taken for sequencing was naive CD4+ T cells sorted from blood. Subset reported: CD45RA+ positively selected. The sequence derives from a man aged 25 to 40 in good health. The chain joins TRBV29-1 to TRBJ1-1; D not resolved. The CDR3: CSVAPQANTEAFF. CDR3 in DNA: TGCAGCGTAGCCCCCCAGGCGAACACTGAAGCTTTCTTT. Full variable domain (outside the CDR3, taken from reference TRBV29-1 and TRBJ1-1): SAVISQKPSRDICQRGTSLTIQCQVDSQVTMMFWYRQQPGQSLTLIATANQGSEATYESGFVIDKFPISRPNLTFSTLTVSNMSPEDSSIYLCSVAPQANTEAFFGQGTRLTVV.